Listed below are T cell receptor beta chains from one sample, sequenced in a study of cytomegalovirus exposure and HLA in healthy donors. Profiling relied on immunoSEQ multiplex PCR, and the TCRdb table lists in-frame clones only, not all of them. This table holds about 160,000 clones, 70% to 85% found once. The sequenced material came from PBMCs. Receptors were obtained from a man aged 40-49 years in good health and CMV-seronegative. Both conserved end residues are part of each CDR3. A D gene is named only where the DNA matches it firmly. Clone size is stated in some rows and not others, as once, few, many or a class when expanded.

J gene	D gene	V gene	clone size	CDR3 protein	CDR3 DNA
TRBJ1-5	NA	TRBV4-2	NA	CASSQDGQTNQPQHF	TGTGCCAGCAGCCAAGATGGACAGACAAATCAGCCCCAGCATTTT
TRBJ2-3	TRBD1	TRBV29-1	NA	CSVERQGATDTQYF	TGCAGCGTTGAACGACAGGGGGCCACAGATACGCAGTATTTT
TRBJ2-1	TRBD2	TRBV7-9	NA	CASSLGLAGNEQFF	TGTGCCAGCAGCTTAGGACTAGCGGGCAATGAGCAGTTCTTC
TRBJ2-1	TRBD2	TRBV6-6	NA	CASSSTSGMNEQFF	TGTGCCAGCAGCTCGACTAGCGGGATGAATGAGCAGTTCTTC
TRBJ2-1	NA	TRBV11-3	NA	CASSLATIPTRDEQFF	TGTGCCAGCAGCTTAGCGACTATCCCCACCCGCGATGAGCAGTTCTTC
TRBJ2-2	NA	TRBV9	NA	CASSVAGGANTGELFF	TGTGCCAGCAGCGTAGCTGGCGGGGCGAACACCGGGGAGCTGTTTTTT
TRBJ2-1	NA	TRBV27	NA	CASSLGVWSSYNKQFF	TGTGCCAGCAGTTTAGGTGTCTGGAGCTCCTACAATAAGCAGTTCTTC
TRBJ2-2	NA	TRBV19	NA	CASTGAAGELFF	TGTGCCAGTACAGGAGCGGCCGGGGAGCTGTTTTTT
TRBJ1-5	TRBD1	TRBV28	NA	CASSLGQGVNQPQHF	TGTGCCAGCAGCCTAGGACAGGGTGTCAATCAGCCCCAGCATTTT
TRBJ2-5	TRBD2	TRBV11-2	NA	CASSLDSRTSGIETQYF	TGTGCCAGCAGCTTAGATAGTCGGACTAGCGGGATAGAGACCCAGTACTTC
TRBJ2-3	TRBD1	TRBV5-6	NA	CASSLTGTGGVLGQYF	TGTGCCAGCAGCTTAACCGGGACAGGGGGCGTCTTAGGGCAGTATTTT
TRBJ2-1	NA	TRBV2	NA	CASSEGSRVVNNEQFF	TGTGCCAGCAGTGAAGGGTCCAGGGTCGTTAACAATGAGCAGTTCTTC
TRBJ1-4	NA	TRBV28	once	CASSSPRGEKLFF	TGTGCCAGCAGTTCCCCCCGGGGGGAAAAACTGTTTTTT
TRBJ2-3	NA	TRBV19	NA	CASSIGRGRTSSSTDTQYF	TGTGCCAGTAGTATCGGAAGGGGTCGGACATCTAGTAGCACAGATACGCAGTATTTT
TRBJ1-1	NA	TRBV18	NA	CASSPGGASTEAFF	TGTGCCAGCTCACCTGGGGGCGCGTCTACTGAAGCTTTCTTT
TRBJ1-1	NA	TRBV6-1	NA	CASSEARGVEAFF	TGTGCCAGCAGTGAAGCGCGAGGAGTTGAAGCTTTCTTT
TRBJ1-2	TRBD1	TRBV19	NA	CASSINRGRSYGYTF	TGTGCCAGTAGTATTAACAGGGGGCGAAGCTATGGCTACACCTTC
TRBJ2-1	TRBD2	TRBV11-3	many	CASSQETSGDNEQFF	TGTGCCAGCAGCCAAGAGACTAGCGGAGACAATGAGCAGTTCTTC
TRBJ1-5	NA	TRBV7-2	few	CASRYGGQPQHF	TGTGCCAGCAGATATGGAGGTCAGCCCCAGCATTTT
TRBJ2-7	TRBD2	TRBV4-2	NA	CASSLNSGGGSYEQYF	TGTGCCAGCAGCCTAAATAGCGGGGGGGGCTCCTACGAGCAGTACTTC
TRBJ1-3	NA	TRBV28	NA	CASSSPKTGGGNTIYF	TGTGCCAGCAGTTCCCCCAAGACAGGCGGCGGAAACACCATATATTTT
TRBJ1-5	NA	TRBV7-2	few	CASSLDRLSNQPQHF	TGTGCCAGCAGCCTGGACAGATTGAGCAATCAGCCCCAGCATTTT
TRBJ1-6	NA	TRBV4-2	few	CASSQEGWGGSINSPLHF	TGTGCCAGCAGCCAAGAGGGCTGGGGGGGAAGTATAAATTCACCCCTCCACTTT
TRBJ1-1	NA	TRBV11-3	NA	CASSLDEWNTEAFF	TGTGCCAGCAGCTTAGATGAGTGGAACACTGAAGCTTTCTTT
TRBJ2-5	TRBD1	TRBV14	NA	CASSQDRAGGVQYF	TGTGCCAGCAGCCAAGATCGGGCAGGGGGCGTGCAGTACTTC
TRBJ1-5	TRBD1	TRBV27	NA	CASSSGTGGTNQPQHF	TGTGCCAGCAGTTCCGGGACAGGGGGTACCAATCAGCCCCAGCATTTT
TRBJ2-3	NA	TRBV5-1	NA	CASSLASLTTTDTQYF	TGCGCCAGCAGCTTGGCATCTCTGACTACCACAGATACGCAGTATTTT